This T cell receptor (beta chain) was retrieved from a study of blood T cells in healthy people across ages. General study findings and limits: Investigators viewed diversity estimates from one million T cells as underestimates, the study reported. Shifts in expanded clonotypes may have been confounded by donor CMV status, which was unknown. Naive and antigen-experienced cells could not be conclusively compared, given unsorted PBMCs.

V was pared by 6 bases and J by 12 bases, with 10 bases of the junction left unmatched. The CDR3 extends over 13 amino acids. CDR1 and CDR2 (germline): DFQATT, SNEGSKA (reference sequence). This clonotype was counted between two and nine times. Antigen unknown. In each sample, at least 7 million PBMCs were isolated. Primers used in a second PCR of roughly 6 to 12 cycles were a sample-barcoded 5' primer and a J-beta primer mix. TCRdb analysed the 5' RACE reads with MiXCR anew, one entry per CDR3 protein. The table lists some 710,000 distinct CDR3 sequences, 22% of them singletons. This chain uses TRBV20-1 with TRBJ2-1; 11 bases match TRBD2. The receptor was derived from a man aged 70-80 years in good health. The source material was blood. The CDR3 DNA is TGCAGTGCAACCTTCTCGGGGACTAGCGGGCAGTTCTTC. Protein sequence: CSATFSGTSGQFF.